This T cell receptor beta chain was retrieved from a study of cytomegalovirus exposure and HLA in healthy donors. The CDR3 extends over 16 amino acids. V lost 4 bases and J 6 bases, leaving 20 bases between the germline ends. Germline CDR1 and CDR2: SGHKS and YYEKEE (reference sequence). Both 60 Vbeta primers and 13 Jbeta primers went into the PCR. Libraries were prepared by immunoSEQ multiplex PCR; TCRdb keeps only in-frame clonotypes and omits some of them. The table includes about 160,000 clones, roughly 80% detected once. The sequence derives from a man aged 45-65 years in good health and CMV-seropositive. Sequencing used PBMCs. The chain joins TRBV5-5 to TRBJ1-5, with TRBD1 as a possible D gene (6 bases). Written as DNA, the CDR3 is TGTGCCAGCAGCACGAGGGCTAACAGGGAGGGTCAGCCCCAGCATTTT. Its protein product is CASSTRANREGQPQHF.